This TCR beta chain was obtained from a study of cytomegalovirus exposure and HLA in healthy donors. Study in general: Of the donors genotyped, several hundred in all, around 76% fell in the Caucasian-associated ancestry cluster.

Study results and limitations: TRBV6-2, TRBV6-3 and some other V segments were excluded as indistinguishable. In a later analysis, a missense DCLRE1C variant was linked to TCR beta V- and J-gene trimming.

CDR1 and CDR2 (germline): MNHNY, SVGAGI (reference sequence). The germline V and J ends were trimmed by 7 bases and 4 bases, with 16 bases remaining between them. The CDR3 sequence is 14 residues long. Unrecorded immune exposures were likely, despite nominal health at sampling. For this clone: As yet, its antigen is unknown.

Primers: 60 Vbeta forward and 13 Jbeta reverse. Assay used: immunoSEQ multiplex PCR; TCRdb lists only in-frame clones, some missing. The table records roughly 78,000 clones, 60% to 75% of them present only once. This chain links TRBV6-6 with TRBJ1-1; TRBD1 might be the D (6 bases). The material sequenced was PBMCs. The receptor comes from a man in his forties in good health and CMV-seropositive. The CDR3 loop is CASIIQGLTTEAFF. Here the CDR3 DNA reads TGTGCCAGCATCATACAGGGTTTAACCACTGAAGCTTTCTTT.